This T cell receptor beta chain is from a study of blood T cell repertoires in COVID-19. Background on the study: PBMCs, B-cell-depleted T cells, or T cells provided the cDNA or gDNA that made up the material.

The CDR3 is 14 amino acids. From germline, CDR1 is LNHDA and CDR2 SQIVND (reference sequence). V lost 3 bases to trimming and J lost 4 bases; unmatched junction nucleotides: 4. Original data processing: Estimation of nucleated cell counts was performed using reference gene primer amplification. Clones were sequenced by immunoSEQ multiplex PCR, and TCRdb holds only the in-frame ones, with some missing. The V and J calls and clone size come from that table; D and trimming were worked out from the DNA. The sample contains more than 45,000 clones, roughly 91% of which appear only once. The sample comprised peripheral blood. This chain joins TRBV19 and TRBJ2-7, with 9 bases lining up with TRBD2. The sequence was collected from a human donor in a cohort sampled during active COVID-19. As DNA, the CDR3 is TGTGCCAGTAGTATGGTAGCGGGAGCATACGAGCAGTACTTC. Its protein product is CASSMVAGAYEQYF.